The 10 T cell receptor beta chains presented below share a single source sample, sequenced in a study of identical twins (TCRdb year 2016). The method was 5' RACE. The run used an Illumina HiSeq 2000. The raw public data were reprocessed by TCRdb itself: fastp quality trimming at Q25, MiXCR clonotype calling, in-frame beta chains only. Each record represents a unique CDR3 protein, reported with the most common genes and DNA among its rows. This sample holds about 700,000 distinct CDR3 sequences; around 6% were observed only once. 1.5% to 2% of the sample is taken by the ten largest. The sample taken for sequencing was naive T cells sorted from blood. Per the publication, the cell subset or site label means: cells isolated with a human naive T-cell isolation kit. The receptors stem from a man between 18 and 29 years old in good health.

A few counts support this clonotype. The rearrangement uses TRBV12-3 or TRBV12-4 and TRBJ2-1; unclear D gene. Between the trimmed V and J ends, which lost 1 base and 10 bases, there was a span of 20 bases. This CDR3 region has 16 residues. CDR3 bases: TGTGCCAGCAGTTTAGGTCAATCCAGATTTAGTTTCGAGCAGTTCTTC. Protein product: CASSLGQSRFSFEQFF.

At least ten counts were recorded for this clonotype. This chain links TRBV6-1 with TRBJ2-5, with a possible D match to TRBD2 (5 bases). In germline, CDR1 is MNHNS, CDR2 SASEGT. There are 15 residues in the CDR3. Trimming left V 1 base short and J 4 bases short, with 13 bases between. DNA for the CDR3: TGTGCCAGCAGTGAAGATTGGGCTAGCAGAGAGACCCAGTACTTC. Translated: CASSEDWASRETQYF.

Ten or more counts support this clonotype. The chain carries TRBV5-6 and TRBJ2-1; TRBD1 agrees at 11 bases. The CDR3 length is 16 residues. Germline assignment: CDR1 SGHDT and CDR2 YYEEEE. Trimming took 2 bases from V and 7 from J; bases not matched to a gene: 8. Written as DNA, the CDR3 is TGTGCCAGCAGCTTACCCGGACAGGGGGCGGGAAATGAGCAGTTCTTC. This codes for CASSLPGQGAGNEQFF.

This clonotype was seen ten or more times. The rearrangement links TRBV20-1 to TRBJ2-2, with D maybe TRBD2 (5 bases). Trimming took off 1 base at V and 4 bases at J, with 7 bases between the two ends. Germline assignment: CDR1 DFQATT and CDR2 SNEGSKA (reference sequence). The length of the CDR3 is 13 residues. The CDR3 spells CSARGGPTGELFF. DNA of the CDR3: TGCAGTGCTAGAGGCGGGCCCACCGGGGAGCTGTTTTTT.

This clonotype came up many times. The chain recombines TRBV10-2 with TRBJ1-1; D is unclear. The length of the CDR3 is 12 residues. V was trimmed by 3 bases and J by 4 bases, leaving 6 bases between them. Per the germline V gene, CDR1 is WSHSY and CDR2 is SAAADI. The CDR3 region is CASSERGTEAFF. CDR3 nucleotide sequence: TGCGCCAGCAGTGAACGGGGCACTGAAGCTTTCTTT.

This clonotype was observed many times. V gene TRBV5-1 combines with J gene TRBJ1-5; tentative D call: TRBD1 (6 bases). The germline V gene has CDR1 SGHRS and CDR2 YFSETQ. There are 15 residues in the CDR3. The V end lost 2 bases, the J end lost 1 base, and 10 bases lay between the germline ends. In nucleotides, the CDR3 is TGCGCCAGCAGCTTAAGGGGGGACAGCAATCAGCCCCAGCATTTT. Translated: CASSLRGDSNQPQHF.

The CDR3 spells CAWKQGIYGYTF. Written as DNA, the CDR3 is TGTGCCTGGAAACAGGGCATCTATGGCTACACCTTC. The chain employs TRBV30 and TRBJ1-2; TRBD1 might be the D (6 bases). The germline V gene encodes CDR1 GTSNPN and CDR2 SVGIG (reference sequence). Trimming took 4 bases from V and 4 from J, leaving 10 bases between them. This CDR3 has 12 residues.

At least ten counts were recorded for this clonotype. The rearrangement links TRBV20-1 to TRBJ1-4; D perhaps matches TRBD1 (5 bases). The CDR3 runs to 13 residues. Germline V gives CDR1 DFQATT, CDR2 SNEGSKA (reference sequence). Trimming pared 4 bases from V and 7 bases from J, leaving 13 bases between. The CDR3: CSATDSISEKLFF. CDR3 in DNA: TGCAGTGCTACTGACAGTATAAGTGAAAAACTGTTTTTT.

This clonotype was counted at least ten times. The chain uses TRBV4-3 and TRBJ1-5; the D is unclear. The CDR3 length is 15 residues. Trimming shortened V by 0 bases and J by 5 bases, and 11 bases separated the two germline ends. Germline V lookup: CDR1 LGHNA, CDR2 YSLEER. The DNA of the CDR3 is TGCGCCAGCAGCCAAGATGTCGGGGAGGATCAGCCCCAGCATTTT. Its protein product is CASSQDVGEDQPQHF.

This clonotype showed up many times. The CDR3 sequence is CSVEEGFTEAFF. The CDR3 DNA is TGCAGCGTTGAGGAGGGGTTCACTGAAGCTTTCTTT. The chain links TRBV29-1 to TRBJ1-1; perhaps TRBD1 as D (5 bases). V lost 3 bases and J 4 bases, leaving 9 bases between the germline ends. Germline V gives CDR1 SQVTM, CDR2 ANQGSEA. The CDR3 consists of 12 residues. The whole variable domain, filled in from reference TRBV29-1 and TRBJ1-1, reads SAVISQKPSRDICQRGTSLTIQCQVDSQVTMMFWYRQQPGQSLTLIATANQGSEATYESGFVIDKFPISRPNLTFSTLTVSNMSPEDSSIYLCSVEEGFTEAFFGQGTRLTVV.